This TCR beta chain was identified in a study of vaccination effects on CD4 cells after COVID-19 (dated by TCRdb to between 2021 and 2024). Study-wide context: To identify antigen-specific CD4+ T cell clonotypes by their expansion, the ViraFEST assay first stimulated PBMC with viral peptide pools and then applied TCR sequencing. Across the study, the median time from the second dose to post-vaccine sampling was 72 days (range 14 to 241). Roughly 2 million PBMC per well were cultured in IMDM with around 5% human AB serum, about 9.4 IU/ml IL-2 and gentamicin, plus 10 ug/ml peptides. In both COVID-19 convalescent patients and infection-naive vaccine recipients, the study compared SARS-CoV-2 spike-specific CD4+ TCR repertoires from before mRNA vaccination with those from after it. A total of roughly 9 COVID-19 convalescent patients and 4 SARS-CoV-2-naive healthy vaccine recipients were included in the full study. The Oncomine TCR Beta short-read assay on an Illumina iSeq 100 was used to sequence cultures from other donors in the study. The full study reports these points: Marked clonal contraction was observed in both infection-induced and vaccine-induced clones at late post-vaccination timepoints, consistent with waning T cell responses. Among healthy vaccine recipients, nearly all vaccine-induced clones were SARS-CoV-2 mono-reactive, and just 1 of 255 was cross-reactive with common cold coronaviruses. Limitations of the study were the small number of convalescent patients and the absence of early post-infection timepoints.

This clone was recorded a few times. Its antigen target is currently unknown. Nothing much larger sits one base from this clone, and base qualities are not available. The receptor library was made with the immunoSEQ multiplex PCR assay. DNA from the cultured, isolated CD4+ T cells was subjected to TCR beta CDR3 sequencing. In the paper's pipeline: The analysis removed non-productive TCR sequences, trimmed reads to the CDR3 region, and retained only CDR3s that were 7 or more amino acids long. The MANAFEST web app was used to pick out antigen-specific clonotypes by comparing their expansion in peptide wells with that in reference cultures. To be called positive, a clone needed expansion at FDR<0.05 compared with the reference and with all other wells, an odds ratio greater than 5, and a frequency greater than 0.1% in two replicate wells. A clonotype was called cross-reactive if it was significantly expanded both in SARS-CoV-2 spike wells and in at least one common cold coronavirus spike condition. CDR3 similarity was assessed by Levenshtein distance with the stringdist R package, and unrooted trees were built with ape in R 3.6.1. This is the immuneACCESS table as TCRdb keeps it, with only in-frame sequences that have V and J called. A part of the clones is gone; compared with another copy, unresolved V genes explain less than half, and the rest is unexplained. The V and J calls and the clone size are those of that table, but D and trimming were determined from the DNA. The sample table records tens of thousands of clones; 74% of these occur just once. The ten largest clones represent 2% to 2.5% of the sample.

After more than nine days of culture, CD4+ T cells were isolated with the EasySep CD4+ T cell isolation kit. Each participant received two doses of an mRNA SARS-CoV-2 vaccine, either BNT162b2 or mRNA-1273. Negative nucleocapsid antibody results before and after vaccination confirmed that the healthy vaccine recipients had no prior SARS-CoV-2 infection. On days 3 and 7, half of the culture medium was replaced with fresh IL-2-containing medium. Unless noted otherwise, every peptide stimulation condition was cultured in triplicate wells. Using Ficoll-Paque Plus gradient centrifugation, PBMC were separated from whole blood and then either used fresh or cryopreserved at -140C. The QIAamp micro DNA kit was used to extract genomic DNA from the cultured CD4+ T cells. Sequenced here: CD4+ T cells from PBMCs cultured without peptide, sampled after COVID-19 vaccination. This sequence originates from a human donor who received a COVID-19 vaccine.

The DNA reads TGTGCCAGCAGTCGGGTATCAGTCAATCAGCCCCAGCATTTT. Its translation reads: CASSRVSVNQPQHF. The chain couples TRBV2 to TRBJ1-5; the D gene assignment is ambiguous. Counted from cysteine to phenylalanine, this CDR3 has 14 amino acids. Only the CDR3 DNA is retained, 42 bases long and in frame from the first base. At the junction V is shortened by 5 bases and J by 3 bases, with 11 bases in between. Based on the germline V gene, the CDR1 and CDR2 sequences are SNHLY and FYNNEI.